This TCR beta chain was found in a study of CD8+ T cells in alopecia areata. Treatment specified: oral pan-JAK inhibitor, 5-10 mg twice daily. Sorted populations comprised CD4+ and CD8+ T cells obtained from PBMCs. Germline V gene sequence: CDR1 LGHNA, CDR2 YSLEER. CDR3 size: 14 residues. The trim removed 6 bases at V and 3 bases at J, leaving 5 bases unmatched. The authors extracted RNA and reverse transcribed it into cDNA as the sequencing template. The table came from immunoSEQ multiplex PCR; TCRdb's copy has only in-frame clones and leaves some out. The sample contains 120,000 or so clones, under 65% of which appear only once.

This clonotype was sampled from a human donor with alopecia areata. The V and J genes are TRBV4-3 and TRBJ2-3; TRBD2 matches at 8 bases. The source was CD4+ T cells sorted from blood, collected at week 4, from a patient treated with tofacitinib. The CDR3 region has the DNA TGCGCCAGCAGTCCGGGCGGGGGGACAGATACGCAGTATTTT. Translated: CASSPGGGTDTQYF.